This is a list of T cell receptor beta chains from one sample in a study of shared clonotypes between healthy human individuals. TCRdb's table, derived via immunoSEQ multiplex PCR, lists solely in-frame clones and lacks some. The data contain millions of clones, roughly nine tenths of them singletons. Sequencing was done on a sample of naive CD4+ T cells sorted from blood. These TCRs come from a man between 18 and 29 years old in good health. CDR3s include the opening cysteine and the closing phenylalanine or tryptophan. D genes are given only for firm matches. Clone size is not always given. Where it is, it says once, few, many or a class for expanded clones.

CASSQPGQAYEQYF	TGCGCCAGCAGCCAACCGGGACAGGCCTACGAGCAGTACTTC	TRBV4-1	TRBJ2-7	TRBD1	.
CASGGGVAEAFF	TGTGCTAGTGGTGGGGGTGTCGCTGAAGCTTTCTTT	TRBV12-5	TRBJ1-1	.	once
CAWMPSGKWTGELFF	TGTGCCTGGATGCCTAGCGGGAAGTGGACCGGGGAGCTGTTTTTT	TRBV30	TRBJ2-2	TRBD2	.
CAGGKSQETQYF	TGTGCCGGAGGAAAGTCGCAAGAGACCCAGTACTTC	TRBV5-4	TRBJ2-5	.	.
CSVLGDYNEQFF	TGCAGCGTTCTAGGGGACTACAATGAGCAGTTCTTC	TRBV29-1	TRBJ2-1	.	.
CASSPMRHRDQPQHF	TGTGCCAGTAGCCCCATGCGCCACAGGGATCAGCCCCAGCATTTT	TRBV19	TRBJ1-5	.	once
CASSRDRAEQYF	TGTGCCAGCAGCCGGGACAGGGCCGAGCAGTACTTC	TRBV11-2	TRBJ2-7	TRBD1	.
CASSQENMGGSGANVLTF	TGCGCCAGCAGCCAAGAGAATATGGGTGGCTCTGGGGCCAACGTCCTGACTTTC	TRBV4-1	TRBJ2-6	.	.
CASRQTVNTEAFF	TGTGCCAGCAGGCAGACTGTGAACACTGAAGCTTTCTTT	TRBV6-5	TRBJ1-1	.	.
CASSLFRDPRWETQYF	TGTGCCAGCAGTTTATTCCGGGACCCAAGGTGGGAGACCCAGTACTTC	TRBV27	TRBJ2-5	.	.
CAIQSGNQPQHF	TGTGCCATACAGAGTGGCAATCAGCCCCAGCATTTT	TRBV10-3	TRBJ1-5	.	few
CSVLQGGPNEKLFF	TGCAGCGTTCTCCAGGGGGGGCCGAATGAAAAACTGTTTTTT	TRBV29-1	TRBJ1-4	TRBD1	.
CASSLVPYGYTF	TGTGCCAGCAGCTTGGTTCCCTATGGCTACACCTTC	TRBV5-5	TRBJ1-2	.	.
CASSPAPDRAEKLFF	TGTGCCAGCAGCCCGGCCCCGGACAGGGCCGAAAAACTGTTTTTT	TRBV7-2	TRBJ1-4	TRBD1	once
CASSLGGQINTGELFF	TGTGCCAGCAGCTTAGGGGGACAGATTAACACCGGGGAGCTGTTTTTT	TRBV11-3	TRBJ2-2	TRBD1	once
CAWSVVRTEAFF	TGTGCCTGGAGTGTAGTCCGCACTGAAGCTTTCTTT	TRBV30	TRBJ1-1	.	few
CASSPGGAVETQYF	TGTGCCAGCAGCCCCGGTGGGGCGGTGGAGACCCAGTACTTC	TRBV7-3	TRBJ2-5	.	.
CAWSVGDNTEAFF	TGTGCCTGGAGTGTGGGGGATAACACTGAAGCTTTCTTT	TRBV30	TRBJ1-1	.	few
CASSPMTGPYTEAFF	TGTGCCAGCAGCCCGATGACAGGACCTTACACTGAAGCTTTCTTT	TRBV5-5	TRBJ1-1	.	.
CASSGRQGPPDTQYF	TGCGCCAGCAGTGGCAGGCAGGGGCCACCAGATACGCAGTATTTT	TRBV10-1	TRBJ2-3	.	.
CASSVSPSGGAYEQFF	TGTGCCAGCAGCGTCTCCCCTAGCGGGGGGGCCTATGAGCAGTTCTTC	TRBV9	TRBJ2-1	TRBD2	.
CASSPNLGETQYF	TGTGCCAGCAGCCCAAACCTGGGGGAGACCCAGTACTTC	TRBV5-4	TRBJ2-5	.	once
CSVYRDGSYEQYF	TGCAGCGTGTACCGGGACGGCTCCTACGAGCAGTACTTC	TRBV29-1	TRBJ2-7	.	.
CASSLFAGTQYF	TGTGCCAGCAGCTTATTTGCTGGGACCCAGTACTTC	TRBV11-2	TRBJ2-5	.	once
CASSWDRSWTEAFF	TGTGCCAGCAGCTGGGACAGGTCATGGACTGAAGCTTTCTTT	TRBV7-2	TRBJ1-1	TRBD1	.
CASSPDGNIGYTF	TGTGCCAGCTCACCCGACGGAAATATCGGCTACACCTTC	TRBV18	TRBJ1-2	.	once
CASSLGMALGETQYF	TGCGCCAGCAGCTTGGGGATGGCCCTTGGAGAGACCCAGTACTTC	TRBV5-1	TRBJ2-5	.	.
CASSERGYSNQPQHF	TGTGCCAGCAGTGAACGGGGGTATAGCAATCAGCCCCAGCATTTT	TRBV2	TRBJ1-5	.	.
CASRSTGGRWSTGELFF	TGTGCCAGCAGGTCCACAGGGGGCCGGTGGTCGACCGGGGAGCTGTTTTTT	TRBV7-2	TRBJ2-2	TRBD1	.
CAWSAGTGGVKLFF	TGTGCCTGGAGTGCCGGGACAGGGGGGGTAAAACTGTTTTTT	TRBV30	TRBJ1-4	TRBD1	.
CASSLVAVGSYEQYF	TGTGCCAGCAGCTTAGTAGCGGTCGGCTCCTACGAGCAGTACTTC	TRBV11-2	TRBJ2-7	.	.
CASSLPGGQETQYF	TGCGCCAGCAGCTTACCAGGGGGCCAAGAGACCCAGTACTTC	TRBV5-1	TRBJ2-5	TRBD1	.
CAISVRGSSYEQYF	TGTGCCATCAGTGTACGGGGGAGCTCCTACGAGCAGTACTTC	TRBV10-3	TRBJ2-7	.	.
CASSVASSPYEQYF	TGTGCCAGCAGCGTAGCATCATCCCCCTACGAGCAGTACTTC	TRBV9	TRBJ2-7	.	.
CASSLARGRIPYGYTF	TGTGCTAGCAGCTTAGCAAGGGGGCGCATCCCCTATGGCTACACCTTC	TRBV7-7	TRBJ1-2	TRBD1	.
CASSFYTGELFF	TGTGCCAGCAGCTTTTACACCGGGGAGCTGTTTTTT	TRBV11-2	TRBJ2-2	.	few
CASSIEQKNYGYTF	TGTGCCAGTAGTATAGAACAGAAGAACTATGGCTACACCTTC	TRBV19	TRBJ1-2	.	.
CASTISGGAYNEQFF	TGTGCCAGCACGATAAGCGGGGGGGCTTACAATGAGCAGTTCTTC	TRBV6-6	TRBJ2-1	TRBD2	.
CASPVESTYEQYF	TGCGCCAGCCCGGTGGAAAGTACCTACGAGCAGTACTTC	TRBV5-1	TRBJ2-7	.	.
CAAGTGGPGYTF	TGTGCCGCCGGGACAGGGGGCCCTGGCTACACCTTC	TRBV10-3	TRBJ1-2	TRBD1	.
CASSKVQGNTEAFF	TGTGCCAGCAGCAAAGTACAAGGGAACACTGAAGCTTTCTTT	TRBV21-1	TRBJ1-1	.	.